This T cell receptor (beta chain) appears in the sequencing data of a study of human T cells and chemical hapten exposure. Looking at the study overall: The study patch tested 0.01% DPC on the upper back and read results at 6 days.

The CDR3 covers 14 residues. Germline-derived CDR1 and CDR2 are SQVTM and ANQGSEA. With 0 bases removed from V and 3 bases from J, the gap between germline ends came to 8 bases. Described time point: patch test 2, 6 weeks after DPC sensitization. Regarding treatment: therapeutic diphenylcyclopropenone sensitization with weekly scalp DPC. The library attached unique molecular identifiers to individual cDNA molecules. Authors' data handling: Across samples, TCR counts had a median of 95,638 and ranged from 23,224 to 690,600. TCRdb processed the RACE reads anew with MiXCR; each CDR3 protein has one entry. The V and J calls and clone size come from TCRdb's table, not from the authors' own analysis. Among around 360,000 distinct CDR3 sequences listed, more than 5% were seen once.

This clonotype was sampled from a young woman with alopecia areata. Some clones in this sample may be carry-over from other donors' samples. Sequences were derived from whole blood, sampled in connection with sensitization to the hapten diphenylcyclopropenone (DPC). The chain couples TRBV29-1 to TRBJ2-2; no definite D call. CDR3 sequence: CSVEEQMDTGELFF. The CDR3 region has the DNA TGCAGCGTTGAAGAGCAAATGGACACCGGGGAGCTGTTTTTT.